The clone carrying this TCR beta chain was counted only a few times. The sample belongs to a study of blood T cells in healthy people across ages. Through a sample-barcoded 5' primer and a J-beta primer mix, a second PCR was run for about 6 to 11 cycles. Each CDR3 protein is one row after TCRdb ran MiXCR on the 5' RACE reads. The table records about 830,000 distinct CDR3 sequences, less than 80% of them present only once. This CDR3 has 15 residues. Trimming pared 3 bases from V and 5 bases from J, leaving 11 bases between. Sequences were obtained from blood. The chain employs TRBV12-3 or TRBV12-4 and TRBJ1-6; D remains ambiguous. The receptor was derived from a man aged 25-45 years in good health. CDR3 DNA sequence: TGTGCCAGCAGTTTCGAACAGACGAATAATTCACCCCTCCACTTT. This translates into CASSFEQTNNSPLHF.